The 21 T cell receptor beta chains listed next were all sequenced from one sample in a study of blood T cell repertoires in COVID-19. TCRdb's copy holds only in-frame clones and misses some; the assay was immunoSEQ multiplex PCR. The sample has some 270,000 clones; almost 85% are singletons. The sample taken for sequencing was PBMCs or T cells enriched from blood (not recorded which). These receptors were obtained from a woman between 50 and 59 years old with acute COVID-19.

This chain connects TRBV12-3 or TRBV12-4 to TRBJ1-1, with D uncertain. V was trimmed by 3 bases and J by 4 bases, leaving 6 bases between them. The CDR3 extends over 12 amino acids. The CDR3 loop reads CASSFWSTEAFF. CDR3 nucleotide sequence: TGTGCCAGCAGTTTTTGGAGCACTGAAGCTTTCTTT.

This sequence joins TRBV6-2 or TRBV6-3 and TRBJ2-7, with TRBD1 matching over 9 bases. The V and J ends lost 5 bases and 0 bases, in that order; junction bases with no gene match: 8. CDR3 size: 16 residues. CDR1 is MNHEY, CDR2 SVGEGT, per germline. The CDR3, as DNA: TGTGCCAGCAGTCCCCGCGGGACAGGGTTCTCCTACGAGCAGTACTTC. Amino acids: CASSPRGTGFSYEQYF.

In DNA form, the CDR3 reads TGTGCCACCAGTGGGGGGGGGAAGGAGACCCCGTTGGATACGCAGTATTTT. Its protein product is CATSGGGKETPLDTQYF. The rearrangement uses TRBV24-1 and TRBJ2-3, with 7 bases that match TRBD2. The CDR3 is 17 residues long. Germline V gene lookup returns CDR1 KGHDR and CDR2 SFDVKD. V lost 5 bases to trimming and J lost 6 bases; unmatched junction nucleotides: 16.

The chain is built from TRBV7-9 and TRBJ1-5; D is unclear. Trimming removed 5 bases from V and 0 bases from J, with 17 bases in between. This CDR3 comprises 17 residues. Germline CDR1 reads SEHNR; CDR2 reads FQNEAQ (reference sequence). The CDR3 DNA sequence: TGTGCCAGCAGCAGCAACGGGCCGGGAGGTAGCAATCAGCCCCAGCATTTT. It codes for CASSSNGPGGSNQPQHF. Full variable domain (outside the CDR3, taken from reference TRBV7-9 and TRBJ1-5): DTGVSQNPRHKITKRGQNVTFRCDPISEHNRLYWYRQTLGQGPEFLTYFQNEAQLEKSRLLSDRFSAERPKGSFSTLEIQRTEQGDSAMYLCASSSNGPGGSNQPQHFGDGTRLSIL.

This clone was seen only a few times. The V call is TRBV21-1, the J call TRBJ2-5; the D call TRBD2 from the table was never checked on the DNA. TRBV21-1 is a listed pseudogene. The CDR3 contains 17 residues. The CDR3 loop is CASSKESSAGGRETQYF. Written as DNA, the CDR3 is TGTGCCAGCAGCAAAGAGTCATCGGCGGGGGGCCGAGAGACCCAGTACTTC.

This clone was detected a few times. This chain links TRBV30 with TRBJ1-1; D might be TRBD1 (6 bases). The CDR3 is 12 residues long. Germline loops: CDR1 GTSNPN, CDR2 SVGIG (reference sequence). The germline V and J ends were trimmed by 6 bases and 6 bases, with 14 bases remaining between them. The CDR3, as DNA: TGTGCCTGTAAAGGGACAAGCGCTGAAGCTTTCTTT. This encodes CACKGTSAEAFF.

V gene TRBV10-3 combines with J gene TRBJ2-1; a possible D gene is TRBD2 (6 bases). CDR3 length: 13 residues. V shed 3 bases and J shed 10 bases, with 13 bases lying between them. The V gene's germline CDR1 is ENHRY and CDR2 SYGVKD. CDR3 sequence: CAISDGGGREQFF. CDR3 DNA: TGTGCCATCAGTGATGGTGGGGGGAGGGAGCAGTTCTTC.

CDR3 region: CAISDPYREANYGYTF. The CDR3 nucleotides read TGTGCCATCAGTGACCCGTACCGCGAAGCTAACTATGGCTACACCTTC. V and J are TRBV10-3 and TRBJ1-2; unclear D gene. The CDR3 runs 16 residues. V was pared by 3 bases and J by 0 bases, with 14 bases between. CDR1 is ENHRY and CDR2 is SYGVKD in the germline V gene.

The gene calls are TRBV11-3 and TRBJ2-1; 9 bases map to TRBD2. Germline CDR1 reads SGHNT; CDR2 reads YENEEA. This CDR3 contains 17 residues. Losses at the gene ends were 3 bases for V and 2 bases for J; bases not matched to a gene: 8. CDR3 in DNA: TGTGCCAGCAGCTTGACCCTAGCGGGGAGAACCTACAATGAGCAGTTCTTC. Translating gives CASSLTLAGRTYNEQFF.

The chain has TRBV10-3 and TRBJ1-2; no reliable D call. The germline V and J ends were trimmed by 0 bases and 4 bases, with 6 bases remaining between them. The CDR3 consists of 13 residues. CDR1 and CDR2 (germline): ENHRY, SYGVKD. This chain's CDR3 is CAISESSGYGYTF. CDR3 in DNA: TGTGCCATCAGTGAGTCTTCGGGCTATGGCTACACCTTC.

The CDR3 here is CASRENAGQNYGYTF. The CDR3 DNA reads TGTGCCAGCAGAGAAAACGCAGGACAGAACTATGGCTACACCTTC. The genes are TRBV2 and TRBJ1-2, with TRBD1 as a possible D gene (6 bases). This CDR3 has 15 residues. Trimming took off 6 bases at V and 2 bases at J, with 16 bases between the two ends. Germline V gene lookup returns CDR1 SNHLY and CDR2 FYNNEI.

J is TRBJ2-7 and V is TRBV9, with 8 bases identical to TRBD1. Per the germline V gene, CDR1 is SGDLS and CDR2 is YYNGEE. This CDR3 has 14 amino acids. J lost 3 bases, V lost 2 bases, and 4 bases had no gene match. The CDR3 region has the DNA TGTGCCAGCAGCGTCGGACAGGGTGGCTACGAGCAGTACTTC. As protein: CASSVGQGGYEQYF.

This chain links TRBV7-8 with TRBJ1-1, with unresolved D. Germline lookup yields CDR1 SGHVS and CDR2 FQNEAQ. This CDR3 spans 12 amino acids. V dropped 5 bases and J dropped 4 bases, with 8 bases sitting between them. The CDR3 DNA follows: TGTGCCAGCAGCCACGGGAGCACTGAAGCTTTCTTT. Translated: CASSHGSTEAFF.

V usage is TRBV29-1 and J usage is TRBJ2-1; 9 nucleotides agree with TRBD2. The CDR3 spans 14 residues. The germline V gene has CDR1 SQVTM and CDR2 ANQGSEA. The V segment lost 1 base and the J segment 4 bases; nucleotides outside the gene matches: 2. The CDR3 bases are TGCAGCGTTGAAGGCGGGGGGGGATACAATGAGCAGTTCTTC. It codes for CSVEGGGGYNEQFF.

This rearrangement joins TRBV3-1 (or the pseudogene TRBV3-2) to TRBJ2-5; unclear D gene. Germline lookup yields CDR1 LGHDT and CDR2 YNNKEL (reference sequence). This CDR3 contains 14 residues. V lost 0 bases, J lost 3 bases, and 8 bases lay in between. In DNA form, the CDR3 reads TGTGCCAGCAGCCAAGATAATTTCGAAGAGACCCAGTACTTC. Its protein is CASSQDNFEETQYF.

This clone appeared a single time. The rearrangement joins TRBV30 to TRBJ1-2, with D perhaps matching TRBD1 (5 bases). CDR1 is GTSNPN and CDR2 is SVGIG in the germline V gene (reference sequence). Between the trimmed V and J ends, which lost 2 bases and 7 bases, there was a span of 17 bases. CDR3 length equals 14 residues. CDR3 nucleotides: TGTGCCTGGAGTCCCCTGGGAGGGGAGGCTGGCTACACCTTC. Amino acid sequence: CAWSPLGGEAGYTF.

V and J are TRBV9 and TRBJ1-2; a weak D match, TRBD1 (6 bases). The CDR3 is made up of 17 amino acids. Germline V CDR1 and CDR2: SGDLS, YYNGEE. V shed 3 bases and J shed 3 bases, with 21 bases lying between them. The CDR3 is CASSAHPGGGLDYGYTF. The CDR3 DNA reads as TGTGCCAGCAGCGCCCATCCGGGGGGCGGATTGGACTATGGCTACACCTTC.

This chain uses TRBV2 with TRBJ2-7, with TRBD2 as a possible D gene (5 bases). Germline V gene data show CDR1 as SNHLY and CDR2 as FYNNEI. There are 14 residues in the CDR3. With 6 bases removed from V and 2 bases from J, the gap between germline ends came to 14 bases. The CDR3 here is CASSAGLTTYEQYF. The DNA of the CDR3 is TGTGCCAGCAGCGCCGGACTGACTACCTACGAGCAGTACTTC.

The chain combines TRBV19 with TRBJ1-1; TRBD1 aligns across 7 bases. This CDR3 region has 14 residues. The germline gives CDR1 LNHDA, CDR2 SQIVND (reference sequence). The trim removed 7 bases at V and 4 bases at J, leaving 9 bases unmatched. CDR3 loop: CASKFTGVGTEAFF. Here the CDR3 DNA reads TGTGCCAGTAAGTTTACAGGGGTGGGCACTGAAGCTTTCTTT.

The chain employs TRBV30 and TRBJ1-3; 8 positions match TRBD1. This CDR3 has 17 residues. The trim removed 0 bases at V and 0 bases at J, leaving 7 bases unmatched. The germline V gene encodes CDR1 GTSNPN and CDR2 SVGIG (reference sequence). In DNA form, the CDR3 reads TGTGCCTGGAGTGTACGGACAGGGACGAACTCTGGAAACACCATATATTTT. It is translated as CAWSVRTGTNSGNTIYF.

The CDR3 region has the DNA TGTGCCAGCTCACCTCAAGACAGGGCAGACTCATATGGCTACACCTTC. Protein sequence: CASSPQDRADSYGYTF. The genes are TRBV18 and TRBJ1-2; 7 bases map to TRBD1. This CDR3 is built from 16 residues. Trimming cost V 3 bases and J 5 bases; bases outside gene matches: 12. The germline CDR1 and CDR2 sequences are KGHSH and LQKENI.